One sample yielded the 13 T cell receptor beta chains listed below, sequenced in a study of OX40 agonist ivuxolimab in advanced cancers. Measured with immunoSEQ multiplex PCR; TCRdb has only the in-frame clones, and not every one. The data show approximately 64,000 clones, with 70% to 90% seen just once and 2.8% held by the top ten. The sequences come from CD4+ or CD8+ T cells sorted from blood, collected in a trial of the OX40 agonist ivuxolimab. These receptors were obtained from an adult with an advanced solid tumor such as melanoma, head and neck, liver or kidney cancer.

The chain carries TRBV14 and TRBJ2-3; D remains ambiguous. Germline V CDR1 and CDR2: SGHDN, FVKESK. Trimming took 2 bases from V and 2 from J, leaving 8 bases between them. The CDR3 is 14 residues long. CDR3: CASSQQQFTDTQYF. In nucleotides, the CDR3 is TGTGCCAGCAGCCAACAGCAGTTCACAGATACGCAGTATTTT.

V gene TRBV28 combines with J gene TRBJ1-2, with 8 positions matching TRBD1. This CDR3 is 15 amino acids long. Germline trimming cut 5 bases from V and 1 base from J; bases unmatched to any gene: 6. Germline CDR1 is MDHEN and CDR2 is SYDVKM. CDR3 nucleotide sequence: TGTGCCAGCAGTCGATCAGGGGGCGATAACTATGGCTACACCTTC. This sequence encodes CASSRSGGDNYGYTF.

The gene calls are TRBV5-5 and TRBJ1-2, with a tentative D call TRBD1 (5 bases). Trimming removed 4 bases from V and 2 bases from J, with 15 bases in between. The CDR3 has 15 residues. In germline, CDR1 is SGHKS, CDR2 YYEKEE (reference sequence). The CDR3: CASSPGFGQNYGYTF. As DNA, the CDR3 is TGTGCCAGCAGCCCTGGGTTTGGACAAAACTATGGCTACACCTTC.

The chain couples TRBV7-6 to TRBJ1-6; the match to TRBD1 covers 8 bases. Germline V CDR1 and CDR2: SGHVS, FNYEAQ. Trimming at V came to 5 bases and at J to 11 bases, leaving 5 bases not matched to a gene. There are 13 residues in the CDR3. The CDR3 reads CASSPGTGTPLHF. Here the CDR3 DNA reads TGTGCCAGCAGCCCGGGGACAGGAACACCCCTCCACTTT.

J is TRBJ1-2 and V is TRBV4-1; possible D gene TRBD1, 6 bases. The germline V gene has CDR1 MGHRA and CDR2 YSYEKL. Trimming took 3 bases from V and 3 from J, leaving 17 bases between them. This CDR3 spans 16 amino acids. CDR3 sequence reads: CASSQVFRDRYYGYTF. As DNA, the CDR3 is TGCGCCAGCAGCCAGGTATTTCGAGACAGGTACTATGGCTACACCTTC.

A few counts support this clone. The V and J genes are TRBV5-1 and TRBJ2-3, with 15 bases matching TRBD2. This CDR3 is 18 amino acids long. CDR1 is SGHRS, CDR2 YFSETQ, per germline. The J segment lost 0 bases and the V segment lost 4 bases, leaving 6 bases of the junction unmatched. The CDR3 sequence is CASSIGLAGGISTDTQYF. CDR3 bases: TGCGCCAGCAGCATTGGACTAGCGGGGGGGATTAGCACAGATACGCAGTATTTT.

This clone turned up a few times. The chain uses TRBV10-3 and TRBJ1-1, with D hard to call. Germline loops: CDR1 ENHRY, CDR2 SYGVKD. The CDR3 loop spans 16 amino acids. The V end was cut by 0 bases, the J end by 2 bases, with 13 bases between. The CDR3 nucleotides read TGTGCCATCAGTGAGTCGATGGGGTATGGAAACACTGAAGCTTTCTTT. This encodes CAISESMGYGNTEAFF.

The chain links TRBV5-1 to TRBJ2-2; TRBD1 is a possible D gene (5 bases). The CDR3 covers 16 residues. Trimming left V 4 bases short and J 0 bases short, with 13 bases between. The germline CDR1 and CDR2 sequences are SGHRS and YFSETQ. The CDR3: CASSRSRTPNTGELFF. Written as DNA, the CDR3 is TGCGCCAGCAGCCGATCCAGGACACCGAACACCGGGGAGCTGTTTTTT. Variable domain in full (rest from reference TRBV5-1 and TRBJ2-2): KAGVTQTPRYLIKTRGQQVTLSCSPISGHRSVSWYQQTPGQGLQFLFEYFSETQRNKGNFPGRFSGRQFSNSRSEMNVSTLELGDSALYLCASSRSRTPNTGELFFGEGSRLTVL.

The gene calls are TRBV5-1 and TRBJ2-2; tentatively, D is TRBD2 (5 bases). The CDR3 has 13 residues. V dropped 4 bases and J dropped 6 bases, with 10 bases sitting between them. The germline V gene encodes CDR1 SGHRS and CDR2 YFSETQ. This CDR3 is CASSPEGSGELFF. CDR3 coding DNA: TGCGCCAGCAGCCCAGAGGGTTCCGGGGAGCTGTTTTTT.

The V and J genes are TRBV12-5 and TRBJ1-1, with D perhaps matching TRBD1 (5 bases). Trimming took off 1 base at V and 4 bases at J, with 16 bases between the two ends. Looked up from germline, CDR1 is LGHNT and CDR2 is FRNRAP. The CDR3 is made up of 16 amino acids. The CDR3 DNA reads TGTGCTAGTGGTTTGGCTTACCCTGGGGGTCGCACTGAAGCTTTCTTT. It specifies CASGLAYPGGRTEAFF.

The J gene is TRBJ2-1, the V gene TRBV6-1, with 8 positions matching TRBD1. Germline CDR1 MNHNS, CDR2 SASEGT. V lost 2 bases and J lost 2; bases outside the gene matches: 20. The CDR3 runs to 21 residues. CDR3 amino acids: CASSERTPRQGIPGPYNEQFF. CDR3 sequence (DNA): TGTGCCAGCAGTGAACGGACGCCGCGACAGGGGATTCCGGGCCCCTACAATGAGCAGTTCTTC.

The chain carries TRBV29-1 and TRBJ1-2; D is possibly TRBD1 (6 bases). Between the trimmed V and J ends, which lost 2 bases and 5 bases, there was a span of 12 bases. The CDR3 is 13 amino acids. The germline V gene encodes CDR1 SQVTM and CDR2 ANQGSEA. CDR3 bases: TGCAGCGTTGAAAGGGAAGGGGGGTATGGCTACACCTTC. It codes for CSVEREGGYGYTF.

This chain links TRBV15 with TRBJ2-7; D may be TRBD2 (7 bases). V was trimmed by 2 bases and J by 4 bases, leaving 18 bases between them. The germline V gene has CDR1 LNHNV and CDR2 YYDKDF (reference sequence). The CDR3 loop spans 16 amino acids. CDR3 loop: CATSRILGGPTYEQYF. The CDR3 DNA reads as TGTGCCACCAGCAGAATTTTGGGGGGGCCAACTTACGAGCAGTACTTC.